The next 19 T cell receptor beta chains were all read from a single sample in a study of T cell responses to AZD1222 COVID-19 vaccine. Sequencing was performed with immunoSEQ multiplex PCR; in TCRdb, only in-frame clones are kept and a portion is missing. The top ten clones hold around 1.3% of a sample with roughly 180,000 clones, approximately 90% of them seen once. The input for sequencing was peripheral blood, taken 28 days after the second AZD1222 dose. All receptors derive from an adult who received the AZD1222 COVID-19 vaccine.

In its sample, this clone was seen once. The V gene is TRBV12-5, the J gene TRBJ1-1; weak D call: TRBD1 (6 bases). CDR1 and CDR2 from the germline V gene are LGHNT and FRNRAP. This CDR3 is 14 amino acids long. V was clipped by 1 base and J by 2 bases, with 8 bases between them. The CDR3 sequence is CASGLGRGNTEAFF. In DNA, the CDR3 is TGTGCTAGTGGTTTGGGCAGGGGCAACACTGAAGCTTTCTTT.

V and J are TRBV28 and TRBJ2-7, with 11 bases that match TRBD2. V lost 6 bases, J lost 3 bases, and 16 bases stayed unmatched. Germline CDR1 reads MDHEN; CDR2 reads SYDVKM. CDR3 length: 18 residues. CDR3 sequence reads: CASRRRYLAGGPLYEQYF. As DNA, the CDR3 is TGTGCCAGCAGACGCCGCTACTTAGCGGGAGGGCCTCTCTACGAGCAGTACTTC. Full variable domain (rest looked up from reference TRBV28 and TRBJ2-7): DVKVTQSSRYLVKRTGEKVFLECVQDMDHENMFWYRQDPGLGLRLIYFSYDVKMKEKGDIPEGYSVSREKKERFSLILESASTNQTSMYLCASRRRYLAGGPLYEQYFGPGTRLTVT.

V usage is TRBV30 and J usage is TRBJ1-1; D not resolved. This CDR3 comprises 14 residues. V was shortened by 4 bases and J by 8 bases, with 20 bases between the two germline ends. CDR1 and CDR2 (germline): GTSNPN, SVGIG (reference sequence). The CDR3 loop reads CAWISRVPSREAFF. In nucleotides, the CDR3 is TGTGCCTGGATTTCCCGGGTGCCGAGCCGAGAAGCTTTCTTT.

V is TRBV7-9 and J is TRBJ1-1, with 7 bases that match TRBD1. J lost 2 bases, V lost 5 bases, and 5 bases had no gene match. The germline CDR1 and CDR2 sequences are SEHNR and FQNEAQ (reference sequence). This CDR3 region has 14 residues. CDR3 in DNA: TGTGCCAGCAGCCCAGGGGGAACAAACACTGAAGCTTTCTTT. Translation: CASSPGGTNTEAFF.

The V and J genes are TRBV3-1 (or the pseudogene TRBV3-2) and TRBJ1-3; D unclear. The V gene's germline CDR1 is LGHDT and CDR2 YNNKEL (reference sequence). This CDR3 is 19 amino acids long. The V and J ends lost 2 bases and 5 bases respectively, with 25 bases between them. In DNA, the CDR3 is TGTGCCAGCAGCCAAAACCCTAATCCCGGACGGGCGTTGCGAAACACCATATATTTT. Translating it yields CASSQNPNPGRALRNTIYF.

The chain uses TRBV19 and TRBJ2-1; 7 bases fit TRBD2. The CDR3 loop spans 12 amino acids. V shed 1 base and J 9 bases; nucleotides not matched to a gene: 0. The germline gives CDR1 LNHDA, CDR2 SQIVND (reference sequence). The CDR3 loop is CASSIGGSEQFF. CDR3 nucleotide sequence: TGTGCCAGTAGTATAGGCGGGAGTGAGCAGTTCTTC.

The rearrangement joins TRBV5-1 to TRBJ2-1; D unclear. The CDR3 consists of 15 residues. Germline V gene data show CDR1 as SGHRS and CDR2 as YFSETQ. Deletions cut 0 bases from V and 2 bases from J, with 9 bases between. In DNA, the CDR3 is TGCGCCAGCAGCTTGGTTGTCGGACCCTACAATGAGCAGTTCTTC. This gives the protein CASSLVVGPYNEQFF.

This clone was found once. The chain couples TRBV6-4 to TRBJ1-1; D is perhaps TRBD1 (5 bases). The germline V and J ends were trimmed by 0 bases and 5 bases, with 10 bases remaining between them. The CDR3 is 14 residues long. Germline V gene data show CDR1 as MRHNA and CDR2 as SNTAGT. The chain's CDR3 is CASSDSAGGTEAFF. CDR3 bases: TGTGCCAGCAGTGACTCGGCGGGGGGGACTGAAGCTTTCTTT.

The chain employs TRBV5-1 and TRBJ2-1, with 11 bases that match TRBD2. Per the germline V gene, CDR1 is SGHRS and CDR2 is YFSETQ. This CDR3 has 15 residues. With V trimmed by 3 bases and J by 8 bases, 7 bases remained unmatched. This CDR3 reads CASSYLAGGTYEQFF. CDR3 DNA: TGCGCCAGCAGCTACTTAGCGGGAGGGACGTATGAGCAGTTCTTC.

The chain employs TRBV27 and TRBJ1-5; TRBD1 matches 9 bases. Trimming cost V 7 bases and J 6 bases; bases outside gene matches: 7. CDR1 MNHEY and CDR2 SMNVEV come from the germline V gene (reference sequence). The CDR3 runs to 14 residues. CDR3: CASNPTGGAQPQHF. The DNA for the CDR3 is TGTGCCAGCAATCCGACAGGGGGTGCTCAGCCCCAGCATTTT.

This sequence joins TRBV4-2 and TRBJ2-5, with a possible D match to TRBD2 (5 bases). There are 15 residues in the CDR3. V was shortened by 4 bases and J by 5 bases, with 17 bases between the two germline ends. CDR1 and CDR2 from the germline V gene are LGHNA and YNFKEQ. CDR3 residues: CASSRTRGRAETQYF. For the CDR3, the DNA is TGTGCCAGCAGCCGAACCCGGGGAAGGGCGGAGACCCAGTACTTC.

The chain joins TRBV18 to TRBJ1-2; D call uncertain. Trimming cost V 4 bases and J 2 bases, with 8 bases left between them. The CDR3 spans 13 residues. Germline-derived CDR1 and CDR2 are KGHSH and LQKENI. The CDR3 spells CASSLQNNYGYTF. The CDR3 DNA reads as TGTGCCAGCTCACTCCAGAACAACTATGGCTACACCTTC.

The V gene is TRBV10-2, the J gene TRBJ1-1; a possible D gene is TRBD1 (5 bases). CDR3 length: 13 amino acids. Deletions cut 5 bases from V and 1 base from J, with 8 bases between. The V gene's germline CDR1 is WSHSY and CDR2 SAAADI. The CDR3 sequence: CASSRGPNTEAFF. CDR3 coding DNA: TGCGCCAGCAGTAGGGGCCCGAACACTGAAGCTTTCTTT.

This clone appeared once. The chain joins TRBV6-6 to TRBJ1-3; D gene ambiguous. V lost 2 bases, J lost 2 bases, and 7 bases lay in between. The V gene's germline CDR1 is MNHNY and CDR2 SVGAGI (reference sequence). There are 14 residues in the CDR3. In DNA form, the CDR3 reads TGTGCCAGCAGTTACATAGGGCCTGGAAACACCATATATTTT. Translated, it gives CASSYIGPGNTIYF.

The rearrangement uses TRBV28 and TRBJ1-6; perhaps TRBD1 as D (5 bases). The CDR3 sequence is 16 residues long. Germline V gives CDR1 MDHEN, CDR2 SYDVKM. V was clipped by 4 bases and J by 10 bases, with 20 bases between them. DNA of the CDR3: TGTGCCAGCAGTTCCCCATTGGGGCAGGGCCGCTCACCCCTCCACTTT. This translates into CASSSPLGQGRSPLHF.

This chain's CDR3 is CASSLEGDGGELFF. DNA for the CDR3: TGTGCCAGCAGCTTAGAGGGAGACGGCGGGGAGCTGTTTTTT. V and J are TRBV7-2 and TRBJ2-2; D may be TRBD2 (5 bases). The CDR3 is made up of 14 amino acids. The germline V gene has CDR1 SGHTA and CDR2 FQGNSA. V lost 1 base to trimming and J lost 7 bases, with 10 bases between them.

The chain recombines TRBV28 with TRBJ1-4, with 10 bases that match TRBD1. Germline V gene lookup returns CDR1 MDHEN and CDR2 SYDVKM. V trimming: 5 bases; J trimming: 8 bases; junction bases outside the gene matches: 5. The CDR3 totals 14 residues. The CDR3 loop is CASSGGQGYEKLFF. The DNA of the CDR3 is TGTGCCAGCAGTGGGGGACAGGGGTACGAAAAACTGTTTTTT.

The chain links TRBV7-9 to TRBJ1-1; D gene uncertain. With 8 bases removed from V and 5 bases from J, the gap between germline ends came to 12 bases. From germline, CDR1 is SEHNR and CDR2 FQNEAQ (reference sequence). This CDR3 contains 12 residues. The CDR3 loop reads CASSSFETEAFF. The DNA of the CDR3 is TGTGCCAGCTCTTCTTTCGAGACTGAAGCTTTCTTT.

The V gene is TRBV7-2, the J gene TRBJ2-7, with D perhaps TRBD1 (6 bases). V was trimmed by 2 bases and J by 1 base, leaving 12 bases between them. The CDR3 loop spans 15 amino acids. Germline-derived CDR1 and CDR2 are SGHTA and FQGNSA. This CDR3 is CASSLSGGLSYEQYF. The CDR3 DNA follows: TGTGCCAGCAGCTTAAGTGGGGGCCTTTCCTACGAGCAGTACTTC.